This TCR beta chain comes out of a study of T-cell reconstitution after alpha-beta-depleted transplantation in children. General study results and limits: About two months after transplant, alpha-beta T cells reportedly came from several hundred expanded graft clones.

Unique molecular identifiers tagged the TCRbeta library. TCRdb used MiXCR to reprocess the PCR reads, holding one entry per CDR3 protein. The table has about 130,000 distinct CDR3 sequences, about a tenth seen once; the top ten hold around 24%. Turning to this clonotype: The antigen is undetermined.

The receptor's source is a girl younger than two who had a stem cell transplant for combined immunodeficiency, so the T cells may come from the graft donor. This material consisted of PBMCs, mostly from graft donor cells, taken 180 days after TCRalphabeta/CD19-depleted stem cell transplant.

Here the CDR3 DNA reads TGTGCCAGCAGTTTAGGGGGGCCGGTCGAGCAGTACTTC. The encoded protein is CASSLGGPVEQYF. This chain joins TRBV12-3 or TRBV12-4 and TRBJ2-7, with a possible D match to TRBD1 (6 bases). Trimming pared 1 base from V and 6 bases from J, leaving 10 bases between. The CDR3 is 13 residues long.